The 10 T cell receptor beta chains in this list originate from one sample, sequenced in a study of cytomegalovirus exposure and HLA in healthy donors. Researchers ran the PCR with 60 Vbeta and 13 Jbeta primers. Assay used: immunoSEQ multiplex PCR; TCRdb lists only in-frame clones, some missing. The sample consists of approximately 190,000 clones, roughly 13% of them appearing once. Sequences were obtained from PBMCs. The origin of the receptors is a man between 45 and 60 years old in good health and CMV-seropositive.

Only a few counts were recorded for this clone. The chain combines TRBV19 with TRBJ1-1, with D possibly TRBD1 on 5 matching bases. Germline V gives CDR1 LNHDA, CDR2 SQIVND (reference sequence). V lost 3 bases and J lost 2, with 10 bases in between. CDR3 length: 14 residues. The CDR3 loop is CASSIKGVNTEAFF. The CDR3 bases are TGTGCCAGTAGTATTAAAGGGGTCAACACTGAAGCTTTCTTT. The full variable domain, rest sourced from reference TRBV19 and TRBJ1-1, is DGGITQSPKYLFRKEGQNVTLSCEQNLNHDAMYWYRQDPGQGLRLIYYSQIVNDFQKGDIAEGYSVSREKKESFPLTVTSAQKNPTAFYLCASSIKGVNTEAFFGQGTRLTVV.

The table lists this clone with a few counts. This sequence joins TRBV28 and TRBJ1-6; maybe TRBD1 (6 bases). Trimming took off 9 bases at V and 8 bases at J, with 11 bases between the two ends. CDR3 length equals 12 residues. Germline CDR1 MDHEN, CDR2 SYDVKM. CDR3 bases: TGTGCCAGTACAGGGCTTGATTCACCCCTCCACTTT. Translating gives CASTGLDSPLHF.

This clone was recorded a few times. The chain joins TRBV5-1 to TRBJ2-1, with no clear D. In germline, CDR1 is SGHRS, CDR2 YFSETQ. CDR3 size: 15 residues. V was pared by 4 bases and J by 0 bases, with 11 bases between. The CDR3 region is CASSVPESSYNEQFF. The DNA of the CDR3 is TGCGCCAGCAGCGTGCCGGAGAGCTCCTACAATGAGCAGTTCTTC. Full variable domain (rest looked up from reference TRBV5-1 and TRBJ2-1): KAGVTQTPRYLIKTRGQQVTLSCSPISGHRSVSWYQQTPGQGLQFLFEYFSETQRNKGNFPGRFSGRQFSNSRSEMNVSTLELGDSALYLCASSVPESSYNEQFFGPGTRLTVL.

This chain connects TRBV19 to TRBJ1-1; no reliable D call. From germline, CDR1 is LNHDA and CDR2 SQIVND (reference sequence). Trimming pared 1 base from V and 3 bases from J, leaving 15 bases between. The CDR3 loop spans 16 amino acids. CDR3 loop: CASSIAPHMMDTEAFF. The CDR3 DNA is TGTGCCAGTAGTATAGCGCCACACATGATGGACACTGAAGCTTTCTTT.

This clone has only a few counts. The chain recombines TRBV19 with TRBJ1-1, with D uncertain. The CDR3 contains 12 residues. From germline, CDR1 is LNHDA and CDR2 SQIVND (reference sequence). Deletions cut 7 bases from V and 1 base from J, with 7 bases between. As DNA, the CDR3 is TGTGCCAGTATGCGTCAGAACACTGAAGCTTTCTTT. This codes for CASMRQNTEAFF.

There are a few counts of this clone. The chain carries TRBV7-2 and TRBJ2-1; the match to TRBD2 covers 12 bases. CDR1 is SGHTA and CDR2 is FQGNSA in the germline V gene. The ends lost 5 bases at V and 7 bases at J; junction bases unmatched: 6. The CDR3 sequence is 15 residues long. The CDR3 region is CASSPTSGGGNEQFF. CDR3 nucleotide sequence: TGTGCCAGCAGCCCGACTAGCGGGGGAGGGAATGAGCAGTTCTTC.

The CDR3 nucleotides are TGCGCCAGCAGTGACGAAAGGAGAAGCAATCAGCCCCAGCATTTT. It yields the protein CASSDERRSNQPQHF. The rearrangement uses TRBV10-2 and TRBJ1-5; D uncertain. CDR1 and CDR2 from the germline V gene are WSHSY and SAAADI. The ends were cut back, 3 bases at V and 1 base at J, with 10 bases in the middle. The CDR3 extends over 15 amino acids.

This clone was recorded a few times. The chain combines TRBV29-1 with TRBJ1-4; no definite D call. V shed 6 bases and J shed 4 bases, with 15 bases lying between them. CDR3 length: 14 residues. Germline V lookup: CDR1 SQVTM, CDR2 ANQGSEA. The CDR3 is CSVCHGGFNEKLFF. DNA of the CDR3: TGCAGCGTGTGTCACGGAGGTTTTAATGAAAAACTGTTTTTT.

This clone has just a few counts. The chain uses TRBV7-8 and TRBJ2-3; perhaps TRBD1 as D (6 bases). Germline loops: CDR1 SGHVS, CDR2 FQNEAQ. The CDR3 consists of 14 residues. Trimming took 5 bases from V and 1 from J, leaving 10 bases between them. The CDR3 DNA reads as TGTGCCAGCAGCCCAGGGGTCGGCACAGATACGCAGTATTTT. Encoded protein: CASSPGVGTDTQYF.

The chain employs TRBV13 and TRBJ2-5; D is unclear. CDR3 length: 16 amino acids. The germline CDR1 and CDR2 sequences are PRHDT and FYEKMQ (reference sequence). Trimming cost V 1 base and J 1 base, with 13 bases left between them. The CDR3, as DNA: TGTGCCAGCAGCTTAGAGGATCGAGGCAGCCAAGAGACCCAGTACTTC. It encodes CASSLEDRGSQETQYF.